This T cell receptor (beta chain) is drawn from a study of CD8 T cells in Susac syndrome. Reverse transcription of roughly 0.5 to 1 ug RNA used random hexamers. TCRdb passed the immunoSEQ multiplex PCR reads through MiXCR, listing each CDR3 protein once. The sample consists of 160,000 or so distinct CDR3 sequences, 85% to 95% of them appearing once. FACS was used to enrich TEMRA cells, whereas the CD8+ and CD4+ T cells were obtained by negative isolation. Germline V gene data show CDR1 as LGHDT and CDR2 as YNNKEL (reference sequence). Trimming left V 9 bases short and J 2 bases short, with 14 bases between. This CDR3 is 13 amino acids long.

The TCR sequence derives from a human donor with Susac syndrome. V usage is TRBV3-1 and J usage is TRBJ2-7; D perhaps matches TRBD2 (6 bases). Sequenced material: CD4+ T cells from PBMCs. CDR3 nucleotide sequence: TGTGCCAGTTTGGGGGGAGGCACCTACGAGCAGTACTTC. Protein: CASLGGGTYEQYF.